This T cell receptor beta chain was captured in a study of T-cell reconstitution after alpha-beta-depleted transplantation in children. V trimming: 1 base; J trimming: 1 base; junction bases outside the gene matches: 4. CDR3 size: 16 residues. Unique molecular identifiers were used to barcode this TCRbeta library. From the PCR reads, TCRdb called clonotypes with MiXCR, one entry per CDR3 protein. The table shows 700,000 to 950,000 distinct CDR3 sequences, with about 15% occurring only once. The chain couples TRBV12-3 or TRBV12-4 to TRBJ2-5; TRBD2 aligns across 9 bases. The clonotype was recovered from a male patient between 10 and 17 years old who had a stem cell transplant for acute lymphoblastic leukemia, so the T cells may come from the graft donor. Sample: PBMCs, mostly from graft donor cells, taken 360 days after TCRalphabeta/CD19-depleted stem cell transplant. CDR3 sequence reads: CASSLGLAGTQETQYF. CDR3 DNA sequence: TGTGCCAGCAGTTTAGGGCTAGCGGGAACCCAAGAGACCCAGTACTTC.